These 17 T cell receptor beta chains share one sample of origin, sequenced in a study of naive and memory T cell subsets (dated 2017 in TCRdb). Libraries were constructed by UMI-ligation and nested PCR. The data were produced on an Illumina MiSeq. The beta constant-region primer was an equimolar mix of two oligonucleotides covering both TRBC1 and TRBC2. The public reads were reanalyzed by TCRdb: fastp trimming at Q25, MiXCR alignment, in-frame beta chains only. Entries are consolidated by CDR3 protein sequence, retaining the most common genes and DNA. In this sample the table shows 84,000 or so distinct CDR3 sequences, 7% to 7.5% of which occur a single time. The ten top clones hold more than 1.5% of the sample. Sequences were obtained from central memory CD4+ T cells from blood. The cell subset or site label on this specimen signifies: central memory, CD45RA- CD27+. Receptors originate from a human donor in good health.

This clonotype showed up many times. The chain employs TRBV24-1 and TRBJ1-5; D is ambiguous. With 3 bases removed from V and 1 base from J, the gap between germline ends came to 6 bases. This CDR3 has 14 amino acids. Germline-derived CDR1 and CDR2 are KGHDR and SFDVKD. The CDR3 DNA reads as TGTGCCACCAGTGATCGAAGGAGCAATCAGCCCCAGCATTTT. Translated: CATSDRRSNQPQHF.

The chain has TRBV13 and TRBJ1-6; 8 positions match TRBD1. Germline CDR1 and CDR2: PRHDT and FYEKMQ (reference sequence). After removal of 9 bases from V and 7 bases from J, the junction contained 14 bases not matched to a gene. CDR3 length: 16 residues. The CDR3 sequence is CASTRGTGLKNSPLHF. CDR3 nucleotide sequence: TGTGCCAGTACACGAGGGACAGGTCTAAAAAATTCACCCCTCCACTTT.

The chain carries TRBV12-3 or TRBV12-4 and TRBJ2-6, with 8 bases that match TRBD1. The CDR3 extends over 15 amino acids. V shed 6 bases, J shed 4 bases, and the junction held 5 bases outside the gene matches. The CDR3 nucleotides read TGTGCCAGCAGACCGACAGGGGCCGGGGCCAACGTCCTGACTTTC. It yields the protein CASRPTGAGANVLTF.

This clonotype has a count of ten or more. This chain links TRBV4-3 with TRBJ1-1; weak D call: TRBD1 (5 bases). The CDR3 spans 14 residues. Germline V gene data show CDR1 as LGHNA and CDR2 as YSLEER. Trimming shortened V by 4 bases and J by 0 bases, and 9 bases separated the two germline ends. The CDR3 region has the DNA TGCGCCAGCAGCCCGGGACGCATGAACACTGAAGCTTTCTTT. Its translation: CASSPGRMNTEAFF.

This clonotype was observed many times. This sequence joins TRBV7-6 and TRBJ1-1, with D perhaps matching TRBD1 (5 bases). With 3 bases removed from V and 5 bases from J, the gap between germline ends came to 10 bases. Germline values: CDR1 SGHVS, CDR2 FNYEAQ. The CDR3 has 13 residues. The CDR3 sequence is CASSLGRQTEAFF. The CDR3 nucleotides are TGTGCCAGCAGCTTGGGGAGACAGACTGAAGCTTTCTTT.

This clonotype has more than one count but fewer than ten. CDR3 bases: TGTGCCAGCAGTTCAAACAGGGGTAATGAGCAGTTCTTC. Its protein product is CASSSNRGNEQFF. The chain links TRBV27 to TRBJ2-1, with TRBD1 identical over 7 bases. CDR1 and CDR2 from the germline V gene are MNHEY and SMNVEV (reference sequence). The V and J ends lost 4 bases and 7 bases, in that order; junction bases with no gene match: 4. The CDR3 consists of 13 residues.

This clonotype was found a few times. CDR3 sequence: CASSPFLSSGGGAGDQPQHF. The CDR3 DNA reads as TGTGCCAGCTCACCTTTCCTATCCTCGGGGGGAGGGGCAGGAGATCAGCCCCAGCATTTT. The chain uses TRBV18 and TRBJ1-5; maybe TRBD1 (5 bases). CDR1 is KGHSH, CDR2 LQKENI, per germline. This CDR3 contains 20 residues. V lost 3 bases and J 5 bases, leaving 29 bases between the germline ends.

This clonotype has only a few counts. The J gene is TRBJ1-6, the V gene TRBV7-9; D uncertain. The V and J ends lost 5 bases and 4 bases respectively, with 15 bases between them. The CDR3 totals 16 residues. Germline CDR1 and CDR2: SEHNR and FQNEAQ (reference sequence). CDR3 loop: CASSRHSGSYNSPLHF. The DNA for the CDR3 is TGTGCCAGCAGCCGACATTCGGGGTCATATAATTCACCCCTCCACTTT.

This clonotype was detected ten times or more. This chain uses TRBV6-2 or TRBV6-3 with TRBJ1-5; D uncertain. The CDR3 is 12 residues long. Trimming pared 1 base from V and 4 bases from J, leaving 2 bases between. Germline assignment: CDR1 MNHEY and CDR2 SVGEGT. The CDR3 nucleotides read TGTGCCAGCAGTTACTGGAATCAGCCCCAGCATTTT. Amino acids: CASSYWNQPQHF.

This clonotype was detected many times. The rearrangement joins TRBV7-2 to TRBJ2-1; no clear D gene. The CDR3 has 15 amino acids. Per germline, CDR1 SGHTA and CDR2 FQGNSA. Trimming stripped 1 base from V and 4 bases from J, with 11 bases between. The CDR3 DNA is TGTGCCAGCAGCTTAGGGAATTGGGGTTACAATGAGCAGTTCTTC. It translates to CASSLGNWGYNEQFF.

This clonotype was seen many times. This chain links TRBV20-1 with TRBJ2-5; 10 bases line up with TRBD2. This CDR3 region has 12 residues. V shed 5 bases and J 7 bases; nucleotides not matched to a gene: 4. Per germline, CDR1 DFQATT and CDR2 SNEGSKA (reference sequence). The chain's CDR3 is CSASSGGGTQYF. The CDR3 DNA follows: TGCAGTGCTTCTAGCGGGGGTGGGACCCAGTACTTC.

As concerns this clonotype: Germline and junction disagree at one end, which may indicate a read error. This chain uses TRBV7-3 with TRBJ2-2; either TRBD1 or TRBD2 may fit D (5 bases each). The germline CDR1 and CDR2 sequences are SGHTA and FQGTGA. CDR3 size: 14 residues. As DNA, the CDR3 is TGTGCCAGCAGCTCTGGGACGAATACCGGGGAGCTGTTTTTT. Translating gives CASSSGTNTGELFF.

The sample holds many counts of this clonotype. The rearrangement uses TRBV20-1 and TRBJ2-7; no clear D. Germline lookup yields CDR1 DFQATT and CDR2 SNEGSKA (reference sequence). Trimming removed 3 bases at V and 0 bases at J, with 9 bases between. This CDR3 has 13 residues. Here the CDR3 reads CSARAASSYEQYF. CDR3 nucleotides: TGCAGTGCTAGGGCAGCCAGCTCCTACGAGCAGTACTTC.

V usage is TRBV5-1 and J usage is TRBJ1-2, with D possibly TRBD1 on 5 matching bases. The CDR3 contains 14 residues. Germline V gives CDR1 SGHRS, CDR2 YFSETQ. The V and J ends lost 4 bases and 3 bases respectively, with 13 bases between them. The CDR3 DNA is TGCGCCAGCAGCCCGCTCGGGGGGTACTATGGCTACACCTTC. It is translated as CASSPLGGYYGYTF. The variable domain in full, with the rest retrieved from reference TRBV5-1 and TRBJ1-2, is KAGVTQTPRYLIKTRGQQVTLSCSPISGHRSVSWYQQTPGQGLQFLFEYFSETQRNKGNFPGRFSGRQFSNSRSEMNVSTLELGDSALYLCASSPLGGYYGYTFGSGTRLTVV.

This clonotype has more than one count but fewer than ten. The rearrangement joins TRBV5-6 to TRBJ1-3, with a tentative D call TRBD1 (5 bases). CDR3 length equals 17 residues. CDR1 is SGHDT and CDR2 is YYEEEE in the germline V gene. Deletions cut 4 bases from V and 0 bases from J, with 17 bases between. CDR3 bases: TGTGCCAGCAGCCCCACCGGGACGGGTCGCTCTGGAAACACCATATATTTT. It is translated as CASSPTGTGRSGNTIYF.

This clonotype was detected many times. This chain links TRBV7-2 with TRBJ2-2; D remains ambiguous. Germline V gene sequence: CDR1 SGHTA, CDR2 FQGNSA. V was pared by 5 bases and J by 3 bases, with 4 bases between. The CDR3 consists of 12 residues. The CDR3 DNA reads as TGTGCCAGCAGCATCTACACCGGGGAGCTGTTTTTT. Its translation: CASSIYTGELFF.

This clonotype was counted at least ten times. The genes are TRBV5-1 and TRBJ2-7; D is tentatively TRBD1 or TRBD2 (5 bases each). There are 16 residues in the CDR3. The germline gives CDR1 SGHRS, CDR2 YFSETQ. V lost 1 base to trimming and J lost 0 bases, with 14 bases between them. CDR3 protein: CASSLSAGATSYEQYF. DNA of the CDR3: TGCGCCAGCAGCTTGTCTGCCGGGGCAACCTCCTACGAGCAGTACTTC.